This T cell receptor (beta chain) was recovered during a study of human T cells and chemical hapten exposure. Study details: Patch tests applied 0.01% DPC to the upper back, read at 6 days.

This clonotype has a handful of counts. Its cognate antigen is unknown. This sample's time point: pre-sensitization, week 0. Treatment meaning: therapeutic diphenylcyclopropenone sensitization with weekly scalp DPC. The library put unique molecular identifiers onto individual cDNA molecules. TCRdb used MiXCR to reprocess the RACE reads, holding one entry per CDR3 protein. The data hold 300,000 to 450,000 distinct CDR3 sequences, with about 5.1% observed a single time. Study outcomes and limitations: Once DPC sensitization occurred, TCRs above 1 in 1000 frequency showed no change. Controls had significantly fewer large CDR3 similarity clusters than were formed by expanded TCRs.

The germline V gene encodes CDR1 ENHRY and CDR2 SYGVKD. V lost 3 bases, J lost 10 bases, and 15 bases lay in between. The CDR3 runs to 13 residues. This material consisted of whole blood, taken in connection with sensitization to the hapten diphenylcyclopropenone (DPC). This rearrangement joins TRBV10-3 to TRBJ1-1; D is uncertain. This clonotype originated in a woman aged 45-65 years with alopecia areata. Some clones in this sample may be carry-over from other donors' samples. The CDR3 bases are TGTGCCATCAGTGACCCGACGGGCGGCGGAGCTTTCTTT. This encodes CAISDPTGGGAFF.